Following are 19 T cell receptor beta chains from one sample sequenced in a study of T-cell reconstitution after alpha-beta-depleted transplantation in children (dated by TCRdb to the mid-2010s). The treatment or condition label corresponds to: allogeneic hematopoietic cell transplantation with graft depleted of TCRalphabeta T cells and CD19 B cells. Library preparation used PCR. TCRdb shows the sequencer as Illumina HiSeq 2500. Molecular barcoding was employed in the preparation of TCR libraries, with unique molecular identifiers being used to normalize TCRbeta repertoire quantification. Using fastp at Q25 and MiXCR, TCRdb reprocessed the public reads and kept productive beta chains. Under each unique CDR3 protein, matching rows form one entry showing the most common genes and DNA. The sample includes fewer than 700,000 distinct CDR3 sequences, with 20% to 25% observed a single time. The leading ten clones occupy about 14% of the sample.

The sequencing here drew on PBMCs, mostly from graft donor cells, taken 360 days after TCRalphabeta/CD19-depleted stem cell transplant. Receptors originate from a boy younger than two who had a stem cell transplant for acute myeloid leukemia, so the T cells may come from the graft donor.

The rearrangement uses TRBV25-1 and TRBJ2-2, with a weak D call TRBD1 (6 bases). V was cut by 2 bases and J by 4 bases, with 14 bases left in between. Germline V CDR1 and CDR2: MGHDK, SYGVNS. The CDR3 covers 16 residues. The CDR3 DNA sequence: TGTGCCAGCAGTGAAAATAGGGGGTCGAGCACCGGGGAGCTGTTTTTT. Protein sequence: CASSENRGSSTGELFF. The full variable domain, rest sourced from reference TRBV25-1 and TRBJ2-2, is EADIYQTPRYLVIGTGKKITLECSQTMGHDKMYWYQQDPGMELHLIHYSYGVNSTEKGDLSSESTVSRIRTEHFPLTLESARPSHTSQYLCASSENRGSSTGELFFGEGSRLTVL.

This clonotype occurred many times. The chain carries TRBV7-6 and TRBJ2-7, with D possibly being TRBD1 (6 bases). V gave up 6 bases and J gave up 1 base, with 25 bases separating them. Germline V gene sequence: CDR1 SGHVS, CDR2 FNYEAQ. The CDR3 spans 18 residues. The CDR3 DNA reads TGTGCCAGCAGTCCAGGCGTGGCAGGGGAAAATTTTTCCTACGAGCAGTACGTC. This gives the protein CASSPGVAGENFSYEQYV.

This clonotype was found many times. As DNA, the CDR3 is TGTGCCAGCAGCGTTAAGGGGATCGCCTATAATTCACCCCTCCACTTT. It codes for CASSVKGIAYNSPLHF. The genes are TRBV3-1 and TRBJ1-6; a weak D match, TRBD1 (5 bases). The CDR3 spans 16 residues. V was trimmed by 5 bases and J by 2 bases, leaving 13 bases between them. Germline V gene sequence: CDR1 LGHDT, CDR2 YNNKEL (reference sequence).

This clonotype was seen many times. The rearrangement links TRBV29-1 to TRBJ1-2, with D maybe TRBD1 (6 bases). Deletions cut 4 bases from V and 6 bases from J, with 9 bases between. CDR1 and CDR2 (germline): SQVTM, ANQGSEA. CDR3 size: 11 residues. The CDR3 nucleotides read TGCAGCGTTGTACAGGGCCATGGCTACACCTTC. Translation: CSVVQGHGYTF. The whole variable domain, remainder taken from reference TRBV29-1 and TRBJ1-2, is SAVISQKPSRDICQRGTSLTIQCQVDSQVTMMFWYRQQPGQSLTLIATANQGSEATYESGFVIDKFPISRPNLTFSTLTVSNMSPEDSSIYLCSVVQGHGYTFGSGTRLTVV.

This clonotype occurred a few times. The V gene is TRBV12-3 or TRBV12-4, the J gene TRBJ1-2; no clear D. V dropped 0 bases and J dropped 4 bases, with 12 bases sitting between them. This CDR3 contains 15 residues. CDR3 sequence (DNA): TGTGCCAGCAGTTTAGCGCTCAGTCCTAGCTATGGCTACACCTTC. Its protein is CASSLALSPSYGYTF.

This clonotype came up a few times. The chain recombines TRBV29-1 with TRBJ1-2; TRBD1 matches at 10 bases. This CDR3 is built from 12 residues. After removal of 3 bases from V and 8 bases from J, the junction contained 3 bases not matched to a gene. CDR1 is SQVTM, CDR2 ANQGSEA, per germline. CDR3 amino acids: CSVEGQGSGYTF. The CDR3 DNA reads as TGCAGCGTTGAGGGACAGGGGTCCGGCTACACCTTC.

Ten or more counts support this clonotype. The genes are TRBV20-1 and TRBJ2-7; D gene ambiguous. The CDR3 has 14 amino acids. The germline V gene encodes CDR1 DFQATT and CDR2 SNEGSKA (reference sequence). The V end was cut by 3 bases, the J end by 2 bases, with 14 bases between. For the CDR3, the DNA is TGCAGTGCTAGCTCCGGGCTAGTCCCCTACGAGCAGTACTTC. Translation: CSASSGLVPYEQYF.

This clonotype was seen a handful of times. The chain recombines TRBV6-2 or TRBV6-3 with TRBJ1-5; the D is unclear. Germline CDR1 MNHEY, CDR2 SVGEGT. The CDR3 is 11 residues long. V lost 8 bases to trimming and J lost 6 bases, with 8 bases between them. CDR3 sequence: CASAMGQPQHF. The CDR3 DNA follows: TGTGCCAGCGCGATGGGTCAGCCCCAGCATTTT.

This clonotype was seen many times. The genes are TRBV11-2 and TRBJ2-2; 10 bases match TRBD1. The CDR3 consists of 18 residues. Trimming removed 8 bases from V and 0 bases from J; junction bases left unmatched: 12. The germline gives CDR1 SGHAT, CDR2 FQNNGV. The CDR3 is CASGPGQGPLTNTGELFF. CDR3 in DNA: TGTGCCAGCGGACCGGGACAGGGGCCCCTAACGAACACCGGGGAGCTGTTTTTT. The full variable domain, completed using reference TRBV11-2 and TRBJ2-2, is EAGVAQSPRYKIIEKRQSVAFWCNPISGHATLYWYQQILGQGPKLLIQFQNNGVVDDSQLPKDRFSAERLKGVDSTLKIQPAKLEDSAVYLCASGPGQGPLTNTGELFFGEGSRLTVL.

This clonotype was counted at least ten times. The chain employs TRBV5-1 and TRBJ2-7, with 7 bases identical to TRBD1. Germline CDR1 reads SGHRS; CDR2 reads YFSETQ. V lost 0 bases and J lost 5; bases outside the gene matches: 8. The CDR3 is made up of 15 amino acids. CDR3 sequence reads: CASSLDGTAADEQYF. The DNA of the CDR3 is TGCGCCAGCAGCTTGGACGGGACAGCGGCAGACGAGCAGTACTTC.

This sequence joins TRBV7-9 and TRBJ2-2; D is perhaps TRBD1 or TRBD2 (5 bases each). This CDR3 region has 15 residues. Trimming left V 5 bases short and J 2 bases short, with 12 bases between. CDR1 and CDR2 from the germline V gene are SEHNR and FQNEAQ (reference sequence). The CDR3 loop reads CASSVGRQNTGELFF. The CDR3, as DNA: TGTGCCAGCAGCGTGGGACGACAAAACACCGGGGAGCTGTTTTTT.

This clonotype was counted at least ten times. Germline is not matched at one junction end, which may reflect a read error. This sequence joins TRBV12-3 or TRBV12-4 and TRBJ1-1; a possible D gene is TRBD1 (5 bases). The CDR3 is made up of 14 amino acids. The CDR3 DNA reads TGTGCCAGCAGTTTCCCACTACAGGCCGCTGAGGCTTTCTTT. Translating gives CASSFPLQAAEAFF.

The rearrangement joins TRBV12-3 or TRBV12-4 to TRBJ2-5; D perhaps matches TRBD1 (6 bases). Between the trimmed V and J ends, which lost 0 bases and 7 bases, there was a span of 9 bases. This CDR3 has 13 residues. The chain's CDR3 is CASSLAGAGTQYF. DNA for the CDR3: TGTGCCAGCAGTTTAGCGGGGGCAGGGACCCAGTACTTC.

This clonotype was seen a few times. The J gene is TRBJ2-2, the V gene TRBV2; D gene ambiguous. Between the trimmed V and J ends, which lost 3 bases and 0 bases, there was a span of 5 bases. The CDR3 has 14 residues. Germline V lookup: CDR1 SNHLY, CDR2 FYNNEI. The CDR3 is CASSDGPNTGELFF. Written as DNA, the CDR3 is TGTGCCAGCAGTGACGGCCCGAACACCGGGGAGCTGTTTTTT.

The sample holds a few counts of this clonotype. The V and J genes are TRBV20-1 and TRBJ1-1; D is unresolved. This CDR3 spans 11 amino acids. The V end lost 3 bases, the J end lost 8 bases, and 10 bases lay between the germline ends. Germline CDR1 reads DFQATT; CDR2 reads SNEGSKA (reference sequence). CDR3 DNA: TGCAGTGCTAGCCGGCAGCGAGAAGCTTTCTTT. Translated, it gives CSASRQREAFF.

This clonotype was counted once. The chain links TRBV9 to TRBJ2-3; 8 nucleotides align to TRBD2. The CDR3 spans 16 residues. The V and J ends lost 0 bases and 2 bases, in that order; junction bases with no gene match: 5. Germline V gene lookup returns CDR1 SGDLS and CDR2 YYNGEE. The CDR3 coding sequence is TGTGCCAGCAGCGTAGGCGGGGGGACACTCACAGATACGCAGTATTTT. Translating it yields CASSVGGGTLTDTQYF.

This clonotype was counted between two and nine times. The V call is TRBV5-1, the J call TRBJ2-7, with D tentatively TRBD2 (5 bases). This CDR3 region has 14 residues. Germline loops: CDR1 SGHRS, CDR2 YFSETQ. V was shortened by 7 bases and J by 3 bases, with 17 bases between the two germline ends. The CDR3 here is CASGPERVGYEQYF. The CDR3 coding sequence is TGCGCCAGCGGCCCGGAGAGGGTAGGCTACGAGCAGTACTTC.

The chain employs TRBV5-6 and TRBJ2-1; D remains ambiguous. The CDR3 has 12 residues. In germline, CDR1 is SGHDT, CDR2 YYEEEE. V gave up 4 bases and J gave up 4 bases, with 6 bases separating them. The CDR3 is CASSQEYNEQFF. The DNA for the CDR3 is TGTGCCAGCAGCCAGGAATACAATGAGCAGTTCTTC.

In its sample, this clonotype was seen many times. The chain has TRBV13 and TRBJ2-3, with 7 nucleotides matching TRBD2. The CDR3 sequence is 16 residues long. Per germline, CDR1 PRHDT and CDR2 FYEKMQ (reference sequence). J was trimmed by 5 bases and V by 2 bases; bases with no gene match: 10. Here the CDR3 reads CASSLTSAGVGDTQYF. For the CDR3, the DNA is TGTGCCAGCAGCTTAACATCTGCGGGGGTTGGAGATACGCAGTATTTT.